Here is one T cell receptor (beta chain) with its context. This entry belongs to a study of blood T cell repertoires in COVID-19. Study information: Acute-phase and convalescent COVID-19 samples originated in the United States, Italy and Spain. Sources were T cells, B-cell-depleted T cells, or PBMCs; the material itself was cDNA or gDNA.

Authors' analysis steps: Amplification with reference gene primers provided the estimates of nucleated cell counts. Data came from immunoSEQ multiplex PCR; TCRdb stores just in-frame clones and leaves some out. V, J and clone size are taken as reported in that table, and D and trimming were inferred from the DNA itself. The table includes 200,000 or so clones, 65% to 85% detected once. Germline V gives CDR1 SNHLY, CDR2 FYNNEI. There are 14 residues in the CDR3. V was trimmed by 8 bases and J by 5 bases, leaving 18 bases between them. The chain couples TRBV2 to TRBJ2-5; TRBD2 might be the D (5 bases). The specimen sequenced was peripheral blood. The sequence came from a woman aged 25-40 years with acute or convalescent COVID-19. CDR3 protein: CASGNRAGGETQYF. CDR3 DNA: TGTGCCAGCGGGAATCGGGCAGGCGGGGAGACCCAGTACTTC.